The following is a T cell receptor (beta chain) sequence with its context. The antigen is unknown. This record belongs to a study of cytomegalovirus exposure and HLA in healthy donors. Nominally healthy donors provided the samples, though records likely missed some immune exposures. Notes on the study in general: A later analysis linked more than 15,000 TCR beta sequences to HLA alleles at 0.05 false discovery rate.

V trimming: 0 bases; J trimming: 7 bases; junction bases outside the gene matches: 7. The germline CDR1 and CDR2 sequences are SGHRS and YFSETQ. The CDR3 loop spans 14 amino acids. The study ran its PCR with 60 Vbeta and 13 Jbeta primers. Here immunoSEQ multiplex PCR was the method, and the copy in TCRdb shows in-frame clones only, minus some. The table shows a few hundred thousand clones, with around 80% occurring only once. The chain employs TRBV5-1 and TRBJ2-7; 7 bases fit TRBD1. The clonotype was recovered from an older woman in good health and CMV-seropositive. Sequenced: PBMCs. This CDR3 reads CASSLVPRGNEQYF. The CDR3 nucleotides are TGCGCCAGCAGCTTGGTTCCCAGGGGGAATGAGCAGTACTTC.